This TCR beta chain was sequenced for a study of shared clonotypes between healthy human individuals. CDR3 length: 13 amino acids. V lost 6 bases, J lost 7 bases, and 14 bases lay in between. Germline CDR1 and CDR2: SEHNR and FQNEAQ (reference sequence). Of note for this clone: Its antigen is not identified.

TCRdb's copy holds only in-frame clones and misses some; the assay was immunoSEQ multiplex PCR. The table includes roughly 2.2 million clones, approximately 95% detected once. Points from the study as a whole: With a handful of donors compared, 5% to 5.5% of naive CD4 clonotypes were shared.

This chain connects TRBV7-9 to TRBJ2-3, with D uncertain. Material: naive CD4+ T cells from PBMCs. Subset denoted: CD45RA+ positively selected. This receptor was taken from a man aged 18-30 years in good health. Some clones in this sample may be carry-over from other donors' samples. The CDR3 protein is CASSPPSRNTQYF. The CDR3 coding sequence is TGTGCCAGCAGTCCCCCCAGCCGTAATACGCAGTATTTT.